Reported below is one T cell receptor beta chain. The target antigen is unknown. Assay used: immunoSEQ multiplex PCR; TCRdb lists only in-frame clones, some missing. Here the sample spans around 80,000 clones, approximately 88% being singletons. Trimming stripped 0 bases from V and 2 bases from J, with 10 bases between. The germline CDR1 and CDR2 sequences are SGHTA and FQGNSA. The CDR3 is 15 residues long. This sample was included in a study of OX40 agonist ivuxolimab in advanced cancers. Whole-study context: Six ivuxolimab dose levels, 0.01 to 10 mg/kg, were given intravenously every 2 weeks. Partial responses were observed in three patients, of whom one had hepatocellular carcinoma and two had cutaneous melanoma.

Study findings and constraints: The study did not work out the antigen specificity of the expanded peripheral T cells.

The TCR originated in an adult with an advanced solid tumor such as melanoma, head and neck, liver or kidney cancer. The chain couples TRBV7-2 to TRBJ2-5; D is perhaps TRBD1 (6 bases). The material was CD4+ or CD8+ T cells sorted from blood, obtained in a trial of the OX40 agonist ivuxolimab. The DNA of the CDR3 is TGTGCCAGCAGCTTAGCTGGGACATTACAAGAGACCCAGTACTTC. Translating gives CASSLAGTLQETQYF. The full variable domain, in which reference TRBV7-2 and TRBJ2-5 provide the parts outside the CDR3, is GAGVSQSPSNKVTEKGKDVELRCDPISGHTALYWYRQSLGQGLEFLIYFQGNSAPDKSGLPSDRFSAERTGGSVSTLTIQRTQQEDSAVYLCASSLAGTLQETQYFGPGTRLLVL.